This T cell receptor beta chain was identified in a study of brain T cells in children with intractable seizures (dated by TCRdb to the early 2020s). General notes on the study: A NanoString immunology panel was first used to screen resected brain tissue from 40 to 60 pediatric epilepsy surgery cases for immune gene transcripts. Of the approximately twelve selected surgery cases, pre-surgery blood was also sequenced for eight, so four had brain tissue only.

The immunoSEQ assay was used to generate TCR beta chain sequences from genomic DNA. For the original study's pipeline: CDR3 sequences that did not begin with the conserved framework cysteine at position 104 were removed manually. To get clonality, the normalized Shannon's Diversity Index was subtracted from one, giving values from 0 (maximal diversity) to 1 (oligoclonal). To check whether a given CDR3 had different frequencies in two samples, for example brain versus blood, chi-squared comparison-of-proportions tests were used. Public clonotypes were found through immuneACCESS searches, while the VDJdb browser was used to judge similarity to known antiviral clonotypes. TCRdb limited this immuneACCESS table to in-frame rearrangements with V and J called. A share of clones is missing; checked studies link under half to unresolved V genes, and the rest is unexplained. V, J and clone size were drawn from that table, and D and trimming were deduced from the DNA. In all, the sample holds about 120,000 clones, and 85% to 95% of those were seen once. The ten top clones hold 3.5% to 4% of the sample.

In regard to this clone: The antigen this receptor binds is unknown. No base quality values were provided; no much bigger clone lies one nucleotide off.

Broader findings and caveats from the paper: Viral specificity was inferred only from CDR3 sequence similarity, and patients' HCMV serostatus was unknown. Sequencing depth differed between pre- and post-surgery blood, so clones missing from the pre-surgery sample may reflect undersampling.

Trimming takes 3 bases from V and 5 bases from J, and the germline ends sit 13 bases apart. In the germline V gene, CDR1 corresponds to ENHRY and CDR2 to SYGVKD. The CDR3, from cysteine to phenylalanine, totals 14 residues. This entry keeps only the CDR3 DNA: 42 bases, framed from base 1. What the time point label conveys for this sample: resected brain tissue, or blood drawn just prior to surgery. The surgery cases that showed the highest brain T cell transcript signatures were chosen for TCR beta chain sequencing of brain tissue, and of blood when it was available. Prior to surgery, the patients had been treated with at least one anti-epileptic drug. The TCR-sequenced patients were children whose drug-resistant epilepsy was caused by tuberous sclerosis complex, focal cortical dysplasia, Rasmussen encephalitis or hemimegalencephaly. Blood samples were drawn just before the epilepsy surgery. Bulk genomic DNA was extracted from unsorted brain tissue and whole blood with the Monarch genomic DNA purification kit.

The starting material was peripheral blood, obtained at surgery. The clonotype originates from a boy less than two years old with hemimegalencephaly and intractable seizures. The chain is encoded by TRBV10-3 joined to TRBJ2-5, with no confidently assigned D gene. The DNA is TGTGCCATCAGTGACAGAGGCTCTGGGGAGACCCAGTACTTC. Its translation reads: CAISDRGSGETQYF.